The 22 T cell receptor beta chains presented below share a single source sample, sequenced in a study of T-cell reconstitution after alpha-beta-depleted transplantation in children. Unique molecular identifiers featured in how the TCRbeta library was prepared. Each CDR3 protein is one row after TCRdb ran MiXCR on the PCR reads. The data hold approximately 350,000 distinct CDR3 sequences, with 15% to 20% observed a single time. The sample here was PBMCs, mostly from graft donor cells, taken 360 days after TCRalphabeta/CD19-depleted stem cell transplant. These receptors all stem from a male patient aged 2 to 10 who had a stem cell transplant for acute lymphoblastic leukemia, so the T cells may come from the graft donor.

The rearrangement uses TRBV5-1 and TRBJ2-4, with a possible D match to TRBD1 (5 bases). The length of the CDR3 is 16 residues. The ends were cut back, 6 bases at V and 2 bases at J, with 18 bases in the middle. The germline V gene encodes CDR1 SGHRS and CDR2 YFSETQ. CDR3 DNA: TGCGCCAGCACCCCTTTGGGTTCAGGGCCCAAAAACATTCAGTACTTC. Translation gives CASTPLGSGPKNIQYF.

This clonotype has more than one count but fewer than ten. CDR3 bases: TGCGCCAGCAGCTTGGGGGCTCCAGTTGAGACCCAGTACTTC. Translation: CASSLGAPVETQYF. This chain uses TRBV5-1 with TRBJ2-5; D is undetermined. With 0 bases removed from V and 5 bases from J, the gap between germline ends came to 11 bases. The length of the CDR3 is 14 residues. The germline V gene encodes CDR1 SGHRS and CDR2 YFSETQ.

This clonotype was seen a few times. The chain links TRBV20-1 to TRBJ2-1; D may be TRBD2 (5 bases). There are 14 residues in the CDR3. Trimming stripped 8 bases from V and 3 bases from J, with 17 bases between. Germline values: CDR1 DFQATT, CDR2 SNEGSKA (reference sequence). The CDR3 spells CSTRRKGDYNEQFF. The CDR3 nucleotides are TGCAGTACCCGGAGGAAAGGAGACTACAATGAGCAGTTCTTC.

The chain recombines TRBV27 with TRBJ2-1, with 8 positions matching TRBD2. CDR3 size: 13 residues. Germline CDR1 and CDR2: MNHEY and SMNVEV (reference sequence). V gave up 8 bases and J gave up 6 bases; unmatched junction bases: 6. Written as DNA, the CDR3 is TGTGCCAGCTCGGGAGGGCGGAGCAATGAGCAGTTCTTC. This sequence encodes CASSGGRSNEQFF.

V and J are TRBV4-2 and TRBJ2-5; TRBD1 or TRBD2 may be the D gene (6 bases each). With 1 base removed from V and 3 bases from J, the gap between germline ends came to 15 bases. The length of the CDR3 is 16 residues. CDR1 is LGHNA, CDR2 YNFKEQ, per germline. For the CDR3, the DNA is TGTGCCAGCAGCCAAGTATGGGGGGCTGGGGAAGAGACCCAGTACTTC. This codes for CASSQVWGAGEETQYF.

This clonotype was counted a few times. The chain recombines TRBV5-1 with TRBJ2-2; possibly TRBD2 for D (5 bases). CDR1 SGHRS and CDR2 YFSETQ come from the germline V gene. The germline V and J ends were trimmed by 7 bases and 1 base, with 8 bases remaining between them. The length of the CDR3 is 13 residues. The chain's CDR3 is CASLGENTGELFF. In DNA form, the CDR3 reads TGCGCCAGCCTCGGGGAGAACACCGGGGAGCTGTTTTTT.

This clonotype was observed a handful of times. The chain carries TRBV29-1 and TRBJ2-5; 14 nucleotides line up with TRBD2. The CDR3 runs 18 residues. Per germline, CDR1 SQVTM and CDR2 ANQGSEA. With 1 base clipped from V and 0 bases from J, the junction kept 7 bases outside the gene matches. Here the CDR3 DNA reads TGCAGCGTTGAAGGGGGACTAGCGGGAGTCTTGTACCAAGAGACCCAGTACTTC. Translated: CSVEGGLAGVLYQETQYF.

This clonotype was found a few times. The chain has TRBV7-9 and TRBJ2-6; D possibly corresponds to TRBD1 (6 bases). V was cut by 5 bases and J by 0 bases, with 26 bases left in between. Germline CDR1 SEHNR, CDR2 FQNEAQ (reference sequence). This CDR3 has 21 amino acids. Here the CDR3 DNA reads TGTGCCAGCAGCACGAGATGGCAACAGGGAGATAGAAACTCTGGGGCCAACGTCCTGACTTTC. Its protein product is CASSTRWQQGDRNSGANVLTF.

CDR3 loop: CASTGQGVQPQHF. The CDR3 DNA is TGTGCCAGTACGGGACAGGGCGTTCAGCCCCAGCATTTT. The chain joins TRBV19 to TRBJ1-5, with TRBD1 matching over 9 bases. The CDR3 has 13 residues. Germline V lookup: CDR1 LNHDA, CDR2 SQIVND (reference sequence). V dropped 7 bases and J dropped 6; count of bases not matched to a gene: 4.

For the CDR3, the DNA is TGTGCCATCAGGGGGGGGCGCGGCCAGCCCCAGCATTTT. This sequence encodes CAIRGGRGQPQHF. The V gene is TRBV10-3, the J gene TRBJ1-5; D may be TRBD1 (6 bases). V lost 6 bases and J lost 7, with 13 bases in between. This CDR3 comprises 13 residues. Germline V gives CDR1 ENHRY, CDR2 SYGVKD.

This clonotype was seen a few times. This sequence joins TRBV11-2 and TRBJ2-7; D might be TRBD2 (7 bases). The CDR3 runs 14 residues. V was pared by 3 bases and J by 3 bases, with 12 bases between. Germline V CDR1 and CDR2: SGHAT, FQNNGV. CDR3 sequence (DNA): TGTGCCAGCAGCTTGAGGGGGGGAAACTACGAGCAGTACTTC. Translating gives CASSLRGGNYEQYF.

The V and J genes are TRBV30 and TRBJ2-2; D not resolved. CDR3 length equals 13 residues. Germline CDR1 GTSNPN, CDR2 SVGIG (reference sequence). Trimming stripped 3 bases from V and 2 bases from J, with 7 bases between. CDR3 sequence (DNA): TGTGCCTGGAGCTACTTTAACACCGGGGAGCTGTTTTTT. Its translation is CAWSYFNTGELFF.

The V call is TRBV12-3 or TRBV12-4, the J call TRBJ2-3; no definite D call. This CDR3 spans 17 amino acids. Between the trimmed V and J ends, which lost 2 bases and 0 bases, there was a span of 15 bases. The CDR3 reads CASSLRVTARSTDTQYF. CDR3 nucleotide sequence: TGTGCCAGCAGTTTAAGAGTGACGGCACGGAGCACAGATACGCAGTATTTT.

This clonotype appeared many times. This chain uses TRBV12-3 or TRBV12-4 with TRBJ2-7, with D possibly matching TRBD1 (6 bases). Trimming took off 7 bases at V and 2 bases at J, with 18 bases between the two ends. The CDR3 contains 15 residues. Here the CDR3 reads CASKFFRGPTYEQYF. The DNA for the CDR3 is TGTGCCAGCAAGTTTTTCAGGGGCCCCACCTACGAGCAGTACTTC.

This clonotype was picked up many times. This chain connects TRBV4-2 to TRBJ2-1, with TRBD2 matching over 10 bases. There are 18 residues in the CDR3. CDR1 is LGHNA and CDR2 is YNFKEQ in the germline V gene. The ends lost 0 bases at V and 2 bases at J; junction bases unmatched: 7. CDR3 in DNA: TGTGCCAGCAGCCAAGACCCGGGAGGACTAGCGGCCTACAATGAGCAGTTCTTC. Translated, it gives CASSQDPGGLAAYNEQFF.

This clonotype was seen many times. The chain uses TRBV4-2 and TRBJ2-7; 12 nucleotides line up with TRBD2. Germline lookup yields CDR1 LGHNA and CDR2 YNFKEQ. The CDR3 runs to 14 residues. After removal of 4 bases from V and 7 bases from J, the junction contained 5 bases not matched to a gene. The CDR3 is CASSPLAGGLEQYF. Here the CDR3 DNA reads TGTGCCAGCAGCCCTCTAGCGGGAGGGCTTGAGCAGTACTTC.

Worth noting for this clonotype: A junction boundary mismatches the germline segment, possibly from a read error. The chain is built from TRBV3-1 and TRBJ2-3, with D perhaps TRBD2 (6 bases). This CDR3 is 14 amino acids long. CDR1 is LGHDT, CDR2 YNNKEL, per germline (reference sequence). Here the CDR3 DNA reads TGTGCCAGCAGTCAAGGGCCCCTAGCGGATACGCAGTATTTT. This sequence encodes CASSQGPLADTQYF.

Many counts were recorded for this clonotype. The chain combines TRBV5-6 with TRBJ1-1; D might be TRBD1 (6 bases). Trimming took 2 bases from V and 5 from J, leaving 13 bases between them. The germline gives CDR1 SGHDT, CDR2 YYEEEE. The CDR3 spans 14 residues. This CDR3 reads CASSFPGARTEAFF. The CDR3 DNA sequence: TGTGCCAGCAGCTTTCCGGGGGCGCGAACTGAAGCTTTCTTT.

The V call is TRBV7-3, the J call TRBJ2-1; TRBD2 agrees at 12 bases. The CDR3 is 15 residues long. The ends lost 3 bases at V and 8 bases at J; junction bases unmatched: 5. CDR1 and CDR2 (germline): SGHTA, FQGTGA. DNA for the CDR3: TGTGCCAGCAGCTTCACTAGCGGGGGGATGTATGAGCAGTTCTTC. Translating it yields CASSFTSGGMYEQFF.

There are many counts of this clonotype. The rearrangement links TRBV20-1 to TRBJ2-3, with D possibly TRBD2 on 5 matching bases. CDR3 length equals 11 residues. CDR1 and CDR2 (germline): DFQATT, SNEGSKA (reference sequence). Trimming removed 5 bases at V and 3 bases at J, with 6 bases between. The CDR3 DNA follows: TGCAGTGCTGAGGGAACAGATACGCAGTATTTT. This gives the protein CSAEGTDTQYF.

V and J are TRBV10-3 and TRBJ1-2, with TRBD1 as a possible D gene (6 bases). V lost 6 bases and J lost 1, with 18 bases in between. The CDR3 contains 16 residues. CDR1 ENHRY and CDR2 SYGVKD come from the germline V gene. The CDR3 coding sequence is TGTGCCATCAGCCCCATGGGGGCGCTGAATAACTATGGCTACACCTTC. Translating gives CAISPMGALNNYGYTF.

This clonotype has just a few counts. The chain is built from TRBV7-9 and TRBJ2-2; TRBD1 is a possible D gene (5 bases). CDR3 size: 16 residues. The V gene lost 3 bases and the J gene lost 1 base, with 12 bases spanning the gap. Germline V lookup: CDR1 SEHNR, CDR2 FQNEAQ (reference sequence). The CDR3 is CASSFPTGRNTGELFF. DNA of the CDR3: TGTGCCAGCAGCTTCCCAACAGGCCGGAACACCGGGGAGCTGTTTTTT.